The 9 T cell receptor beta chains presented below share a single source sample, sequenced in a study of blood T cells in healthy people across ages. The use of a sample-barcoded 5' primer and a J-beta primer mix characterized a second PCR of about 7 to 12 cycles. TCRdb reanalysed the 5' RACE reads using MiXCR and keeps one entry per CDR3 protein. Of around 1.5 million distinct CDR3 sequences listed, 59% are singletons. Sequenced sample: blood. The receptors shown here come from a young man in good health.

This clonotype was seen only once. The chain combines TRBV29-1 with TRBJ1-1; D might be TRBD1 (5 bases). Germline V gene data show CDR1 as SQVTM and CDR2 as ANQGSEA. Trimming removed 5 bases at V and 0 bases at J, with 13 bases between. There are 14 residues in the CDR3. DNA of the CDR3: TGCAGCGTTTCTCCGGGACGTATGAACACTGAAGCTTTCTTT. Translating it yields CSVSPGRMNTEAFF.

The CDR3 region has the DNA TGTGCCAGCTGCCCGGACAGGCAAAATCAGCCCCAGCATTTT. As protein: CASCPDRQNQPQHF. The genes are TRBV2 and TRBJ1-5, with 7 bases identical to TRBD1. The CDR3 covers 14 residues. V lost 8 bases and J lost 4; bases outside the gene matches: 8. Germline loops: CDR1 SNHLY, CDR2 FYNNEI.

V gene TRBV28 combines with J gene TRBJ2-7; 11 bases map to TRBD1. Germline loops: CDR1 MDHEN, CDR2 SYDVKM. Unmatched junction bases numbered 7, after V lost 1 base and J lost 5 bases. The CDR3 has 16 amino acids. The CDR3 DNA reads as TGTGCCAGCAGTTTATTGGGGACAGGGGGTGTAGACGAGCAGTACTTC. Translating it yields CASSLLGTGGVDEQYF.

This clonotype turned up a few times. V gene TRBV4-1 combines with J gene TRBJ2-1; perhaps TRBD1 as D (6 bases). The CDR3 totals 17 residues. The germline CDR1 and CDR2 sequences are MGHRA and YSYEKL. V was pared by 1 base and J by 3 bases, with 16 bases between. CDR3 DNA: TGCGCCAGCAGCCAAGGATCCGGGACATCCTTCTACAATGAGCAGTTCTTC. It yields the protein CASSQGSGTSFYNEQFF.

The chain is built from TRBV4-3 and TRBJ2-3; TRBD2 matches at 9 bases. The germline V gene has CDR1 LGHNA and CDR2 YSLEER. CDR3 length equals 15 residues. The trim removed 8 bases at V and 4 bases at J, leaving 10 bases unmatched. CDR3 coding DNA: TGCGCCAGCCGCCCACGGACTAGCGATGCAGATACGCAGTATTTT. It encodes CASRPRTSDADTQYF.

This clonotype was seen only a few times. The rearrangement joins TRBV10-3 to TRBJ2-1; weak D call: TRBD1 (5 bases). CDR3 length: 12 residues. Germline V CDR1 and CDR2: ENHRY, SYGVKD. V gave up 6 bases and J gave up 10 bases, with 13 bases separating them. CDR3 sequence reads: CAIRTTGAEQFF. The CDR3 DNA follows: TGTGCCATCAGGACCACAGGCGCGGAGCAGTTCTTC.

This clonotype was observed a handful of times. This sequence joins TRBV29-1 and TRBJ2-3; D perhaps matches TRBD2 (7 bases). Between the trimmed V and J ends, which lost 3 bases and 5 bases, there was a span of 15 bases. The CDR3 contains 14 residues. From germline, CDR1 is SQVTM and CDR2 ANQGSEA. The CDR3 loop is CSVDGGAAGDTQYF. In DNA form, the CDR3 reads TGCAGCGTTGATGGGGGGGCGGCTGGAGATACGCAGTATTTT.

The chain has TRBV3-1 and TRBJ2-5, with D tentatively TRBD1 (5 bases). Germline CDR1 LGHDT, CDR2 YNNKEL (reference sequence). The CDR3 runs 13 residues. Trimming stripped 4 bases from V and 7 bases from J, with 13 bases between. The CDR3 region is CASSPDSFLTQYF. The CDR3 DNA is TGTGCCAGCAGCCCTGACAGTTTTCTGACCCAGTACTTC.

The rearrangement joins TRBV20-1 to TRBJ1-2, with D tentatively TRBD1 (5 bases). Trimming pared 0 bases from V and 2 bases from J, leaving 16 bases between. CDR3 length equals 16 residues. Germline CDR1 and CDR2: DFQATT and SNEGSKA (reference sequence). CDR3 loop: CSARDRLRGSNYGYTF. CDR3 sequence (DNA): TGCAGTGCTAGAGACCGTTTGCGGGGGTCGAACTATGGCTACACCTTC.